Below, 15 T cell receptor beta chains from the same sample are listed, as sequenced in a study of T cells in Graves' hyperthyroidism and ophthalmopathy (dated by TCRdb to between 2018 and 2020). The library came from multiplex PCR. Reads for this sample came from an Illumina HiSeq 2000. The TCR beta CDR3 regions were amplified from RNA transcripts. The first round of RT-PCR for the TCR CDR3 was performed with the HTBI primer set and the Qiagen OneStep RT-PCR kit. Starting from the raw public reads, TCRdb applied fastp trimming at Q25, assembled clones with MiXCR and retained in-frame beta chains. Rows with a matching CDR3 protein are joined into one entry that keeps the most common DNA and genes. Across this sample there are about 600,000 distinct CDR3 sequences, with 15% to 20% seen only once. The ten largest clones capture less than 3.5% of the sample. Material for sequencing was blood. All receptors come from a woman aged 40 to 50 with Graves' ophthalmopathy.

The sample holds many counts of this clonotype. V gene TRBV2 combines with J gene TRBJ2-7; TRBD2 matches 9 bases. V lost 3 bases, J lost 7 bases, and 7 bases stayed unmatched. CDR3 size: 14 residues. The germline CDR1 and CDR2 sequences are SNHLY and FYNNEI. The CDR3 nucleotides are TGTGCCAGCAGTGAGACTAGCGGATTTGGGGAGCAGTACTTC. Amino acids: CASSETSGFGEQYF.

This clonotype was found a few times. The chain couples TRBV7-9 to TRBJ2-5; 10 nucleotides agree with TRBD2. The CDR3 sequence is 14 residues long. Looked up from germline, CDR1 is SEHNR and CDR2 is FQNEAQ (reference sequence). The junction had 2 bases not matched to a gene; V was cut back by 4 bases and J by 3 bases. Written as DNA, the CDR3 is TGTGCCAGCAGCTACGGACTAGCGGAAGAGACCCAGTACTTC. Its protein is CASSYGLAEETQYF.

This clonotype came up many times. This chain connects TRBV28 to TRBJ2-7; 7 bases are shared with TRBD1. The CDR3 runs 14 residues. Trimming removed 6 bases from V and 7 bases from J; junction bases left unmatched: 12. Germline lookup yields CDR1 MDHEN and CDR2 SYDVKM. CDR3 protein: CASSQPGTVDEQYF. The CDR3 DNA reads TGTGCCAGCAGCCAGCCCGGGACAGTTGATGAGCAGTACTTC.

The rearrangement uses TRBV20-1 and TRBJ1-3, with D uncertain. The CDR3 is 15 amino acids. The germline V gene encodes CDR1 DFQATT and CDR2 SNEGSKA (reference sequence). Deletions cut 4 bases from V and 0 bases from J, with 13 bases between. The CDR3 loop is CSAKPDLHSGNTIYF. CDR3 coding DNA: TGCAGTGCTAAGCCCGACCTACACTCTGGAAACACCATATATTTT.

This clonotype was seen many times. The chain uses TRBV28 and TRBJ2-1; no definite D call. CDR3 size: 11 residues. Germline lookup yields CDR1 MDHEN and CDR2 SYDVKM. V shed 4 bases and J shed 8 bases, with 6 bases lying between them. CDR3 coding DNA: TGTGCCAGCAGTTGGGGTTATGAGCAGTTCTTC. Its protein is CASSWGYEQFF.

This clonotype has more than one count but fewer than ten. The V and J genes are TRBV5-1 and TRBJ2-6; tentatively, D is TRBD2 (5 bases). The CDR3 has 14 residues. V was cut by 4 bases and J by 4 bases, with 9 bases left in between. Germline values: CDR1 SGHRS, CDR2 YFSETQ. The CDR3 loop is CASSERTGANVLTF. CDR3 sequence (DNA): TGCGCCAGCAGCGAGCGGACCGGGGCCAACGTCCTGACTTTC.

This chain uses TRBV12-3 or TRBV12-4 with TRBJ1-2; 7 nucleotides agree with TRBD1. The CDR3 contains 15 residues. Trimming cost V 4 bases and J 2 bases; bases outside gene matches: 7. CDR3 coding DNA: TGTGCCAGCAGTTACCGAGGGGGCGCGAACTATGGCTACACCTTC. Translating gives CASSYRGGANYGYTF.

This clonotype was counted ten times or more. The chain recombines TRBV2 with TRBJ1-5, with a tentative D call TRBD1 (6 bases). The CDR3 is made up of 14 amino acids. Trimming removed 7 bases from V and 2 bases from J, with 12 bases in between. The germline CDR1 and CDR2 sequences are SNHLY and FYNNEI. CDR3 protein: CASTYREGNQPQHF. CDR3 nucleotides: TGTGCCAGCACCTACAGGGAGGGCAATCAGCCCCAGCATTTT.

This clonotype was seen ten or more times. V gene TRBV11-2 combines with J gene TRBJ2-5, with TRBD2 identical over 11 bases. V was clipped by 3 bases and J by 2 bases; unmatched bases: 8. Germline-derived CDR1 and CDR2 are SGHAT and FQNNGV. The CDR3 runs 17 residues. In DNA form, the CDR3 reads TGTGCCAGCAGCTTGATCGGGACTAGCGGTCCTCAAGAGACCCAGTACTTC. This sequence encodes CASSLIGTSGPQETQYF.

Points on this clonotype: Given a much more abundant clone one base away, this may be a read error. The chain joins TRBV27 to TRBJ2-7; the D gene is possibly TRBD2 (6 bases). Germline CDR1 is MNHEY and CDR2 is SMNVEV (reference sequence). The CDR3 is 14 residues long. The CDR3 reads CASSFAGLYYEQCF. The DNA for the CDR3 is TGTGCCAGCAGTTTCGCGGGACTCTATTACGAGCAGTGCTTC.

The CDR3, as DNA: TGCAGTGCCCCCCCTTCGGGACTAGCGGGATTGGATACGCAGTATTTT. Its translation: CSAPPSGLAGLDTQYF. This chain joins TRBV20-1 and TRBJ2-3, with 13 bases identical to TRBD2. The CDR3 is made up of 16 amino acids. The germline V gene encodes CDR1 DFQATT and CDR2 SNEGSKA (reference sequence). The junction had 12 bases not matched to a gene; V was cut back by 6 bases and J by 6 bases.

The J gene is TRBJ1-6, the V gene TRBV19; D is possibly TRBD1 (5 bases). There are 15 residues in the CDR3. Per germline, CDR1 LNHDA and CDR2 SQIVND (reference sequence). The V and J ends lost 5 bases and 7 bases respectively, with 15 bases between them. DNA for the CDR3: TGTGCCAGTAGTTCCCGGGACGGCCCCAATTCACCCCTCCACTTT. It specifies CASSSRDGPNSPLHF.

There are many counts of this clonotype. CDR3 loop: CASSLGIDQPQHF. DNA for the CDR3: TGTGCCAGCAGTTTGGGGATCGATCAGCCCCAGCATTTT. This chain joins TRBV28 and TRBJ1-5; the D is unclear. Trimming took 3 bases from V and 5 from J, leaving 8 bases between them. In germline, CDR1 is MDHEN, CDR2 SYDVKM. The CDR3 extends over 13 amino acids.

The chain combines TRBV6-5 with TRBJ1-1; the D gene is possibly TRBD1 (6 bases). Germline V gene lookup returns CDR1 MNHEY and CDR2 SVGAGI. The V end lost 2 bases, the J end lost 3 bases, and 10 bases lay between the germline ends. The CDR3 runs 14 residues. The CDR3 DNA sequence: TGTGCCAGCAGTTACGGGGGCCCCGACACTGAAGCTTTCTTT. Encoded protein: CASSYGGPDTEAFF.

The V gene is TRBV29-1, the J gene TRBJ1-2; the match to TRBD1 covers 11 bases. The germline CDR1 and CDR2 sequences are SQVTM and ANQGSEA. V lost 7 bases, J lost 4 bases, and 2 bases stayed unmatched. The CDR3 is made up of 12 amino acids. The CDR3 protein is CSGGQGAYGYTF. The CDR3 nucleotides are TGCAGCGGCGGACAGGGGGCCTATGGCTACACCTTC. Full variable domain (missing parts from reference TRBV29-1 and TRBJ1-2): SAVISQKPSRDICQRGTSLTIQCQVDSQVTMMFWYRQQPGQSLTLIATANQGSEATYESGFVIDKFPISRPNLTFSTLTVSNMSPEDSSIYLCSGGQGAYGYTFGSGTRLTVV.